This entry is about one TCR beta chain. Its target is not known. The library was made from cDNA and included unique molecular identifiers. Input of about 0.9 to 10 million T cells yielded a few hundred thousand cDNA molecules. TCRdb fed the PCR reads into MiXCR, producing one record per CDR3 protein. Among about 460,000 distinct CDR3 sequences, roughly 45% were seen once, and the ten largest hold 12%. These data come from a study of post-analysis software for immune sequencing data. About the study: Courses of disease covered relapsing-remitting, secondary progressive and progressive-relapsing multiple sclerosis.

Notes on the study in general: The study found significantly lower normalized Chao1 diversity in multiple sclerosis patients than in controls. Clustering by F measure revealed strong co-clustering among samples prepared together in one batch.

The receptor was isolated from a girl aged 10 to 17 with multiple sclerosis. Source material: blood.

CDR3 in amino acids: CSAPKGGWNTGELFF. CDR3 DNA sequence: TGCAGTGCTCCGAAAGGGGGGTGGAACACCGGGGAGCTGTTTTTT. The V gene is TRBV20-1, the J gene TRBJ2-2, with D perhaps being TRBD1 or TRBD2 (6 bases each). Germline V CDR1 and CDR2: DFQATT, SNEGSKA (reference sequence). The length of the CDR3 is 15 residues. Trimming stripped 5 bases from V and 1 base from J, with 14 bases between.